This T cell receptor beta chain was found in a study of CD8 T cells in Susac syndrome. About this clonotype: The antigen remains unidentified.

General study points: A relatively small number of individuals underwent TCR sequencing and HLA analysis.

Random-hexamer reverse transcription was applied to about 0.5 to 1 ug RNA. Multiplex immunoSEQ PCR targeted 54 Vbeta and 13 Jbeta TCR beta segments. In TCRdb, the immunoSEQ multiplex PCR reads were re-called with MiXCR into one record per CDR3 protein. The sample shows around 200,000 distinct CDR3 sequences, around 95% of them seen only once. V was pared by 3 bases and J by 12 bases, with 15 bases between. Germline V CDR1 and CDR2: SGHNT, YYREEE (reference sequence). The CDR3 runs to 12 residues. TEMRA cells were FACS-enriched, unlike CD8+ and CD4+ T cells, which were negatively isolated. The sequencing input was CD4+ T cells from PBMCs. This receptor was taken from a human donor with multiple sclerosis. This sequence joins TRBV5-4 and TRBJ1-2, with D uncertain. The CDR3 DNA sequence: TGTGCCAGCAGCTATACGGACGGGATCCACACCTTC. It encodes CASSYTDGIHTF.